This T cell receptor beta chain is drawn from a study of blood T cell repertoires in COVID-19. Overall study context: Whether acute or convalescent, the COVID-19 samples came from the United States, Italy and Spain. Sources were T cells, B-cell-depleted T cells, or PBMCs; the material itself was cDNA or gDNA.

In the study's own analysis: The authors estimated nucleated cell counts from reference gene primer amplification. Repertoires were generated with immunoSEQ multiplex PCR, while TCRdb's copy carries only in-frame clones and drops some. Clone size and V and J calls were adopted from that table, with D and trimming inferred from the DNA. The sample comprises fewer than 90,000 clones, approximately 90% of which are singletons, and more than 6.5% rests with the top ten. The clonotype originates from a woman older than 75 with active COVID-19. Sequencing was performed on peripheral blood.

CDR3 in amino acids: CASRVQGEHDEQYF. DNA for the CDR3: TGTGCCAGCAGGGTACAGGGAGAACATGACGAGCAGTACTTC. The chain employs TRBV7-9 and TRBJ2-7, with D possibly matching TRBD1 (6 bases). The CDR3 consists of 14 residues. Between the trimmed V and J ends, which lost 6 bases and 5 bases, there was a span of 17 bases. Germline assignment: CDR1 SEHNR and CDR2 FQNEAQ (reference sequence).